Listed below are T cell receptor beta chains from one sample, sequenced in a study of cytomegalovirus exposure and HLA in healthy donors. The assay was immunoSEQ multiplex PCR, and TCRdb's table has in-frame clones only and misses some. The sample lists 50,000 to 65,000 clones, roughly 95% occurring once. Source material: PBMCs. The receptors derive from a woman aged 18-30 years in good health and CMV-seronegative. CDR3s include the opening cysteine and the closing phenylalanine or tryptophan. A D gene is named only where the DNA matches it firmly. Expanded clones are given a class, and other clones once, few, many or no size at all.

CDR3 DNA: TGTGCCAGCAGTTTATCGTCCGTGGCTTATGGCTACACCTTC; CDR3 protein: CASSLSSVAYGYTF; clone size: NA; J gene: TRBJ1-2; D gene: NA; V gene: TRBV28
CDR3 DNA: TGTGCCAGCAGTCGACCCCCGACAGGGGGATATGGCTACACCTTC; CDR3 protein: CASSRPPTGGYGYTF; clone size: NA; J gene: TRBJ1-2; D gene: TRBD1; V gene: TRBV6-5
CDR3 DNA: TGTGCCAGCAGTACAGCGGGGGGGCCATGGGAGACCCAGTACTTC; CDR3 protein: CASSTAGGPWETQYF; clone size: NA; J gene: TRBJ2-5; D gene: TRBD2; V gene: TRBV28
CDR3 DNA: TGTGCCAGCAGTTTAAGGGGCCCGAACACTGAAGCTTTCTTT; CDR3 protein: CASSLRGPNTEAFF; clone size: NA; J gene: TRBJ1-1; D gene: NA; V gene: TRBV27
CDR3 DNA: TGTGCCAGCAGCTTAGCGCGTGGCGGGGCTGAAGCTTTCTTT; CDR3 protein: CASSLARGGAEAFF; clone size: NA; J gene: TRBJ1-1; D gene: NA; V gene: TRBV7-2
CDR3 DNA: TGTGCCAGCAGCGTAGTGGGGGGGGGCTCTGGAAACACCATATATTTT; CDR3 protein: CASSVVGGGSGNTIYF; clone size: few; J gene: TRBJ1-3; D gene: NA; V gene: TRBV9
CDR3 DNA: TGTGCCAGCAGTGAAGGGACAGTGATGAACACTGAAGCTTTCTTT; CDR3 protein: CASSEGTVMNTEAFF; clone size: NA; J gene: TRBJ1-1; D gene: NA; V gene: TRBV6-1
CDR3 DNA: TGTGCCAGTACTGGGGCAGGGGAGACCCAGTACTTC; CDR3 protein: CASTGAGETQYF; clone size: NA; J gene: TRBJ2-5; D gene: NA; V gene: TRBV19
CDR3 DNA: TGTGCCAGCAGCGAAGACCGGGACCGTCAGGGGGCCTTCAATCAGCCCCAGCATTTT; CDR3 protein: CASSEDRDRQGAFNQPQHF; clone size: NA; J gene: TRBJ1-5; D gene: NA; V gene: TRBV21-1
CDR3 DNA: TGTGCCACTTCTTGGACAGGGGGGTCCTACGAGCAGTACTTC; CDR3 protein: CATSWTGGSYEQYF; clone size: NA; J gene: TRBJ2-7; D gene: TRBD1; V gene: TRBV27
CDR3 DNA: TGTGCCAGCAGCCCGCGACTAGCGGGAGACACCGGGGAGCTGTTTTTT; CDR3 protein: CASSPRLAGDTGELFF; clone size: NA; J gene: TRBJ2-2; D gene: TRBD2; V gene: TRBV7-2
CDR3 DNA: TGCGCCAGCAGCCAAGCCCCGGCATCGGAGGGCAATCAGCCCCAGCATTTT; CDR3 protein: CASSQAPASEGNQPQHF; clone size: NA; J gene: TRBJ1-5; D gene: NA; V gene: TRBV4-3
CDR3 DNA: TGTGCCAGCAGTTTAGCAGTAAAGAACACTGAAGCTTTCTTT; CDR3 protein: CASSLAVKNTEAFF; clone size: NA; J gene: TRBJ1-1; D gene: NA; V gene: TRBV28
CDR3 DNA: TGTGCCAGCAGCTTGGGGGCGGGGGGCGCCTACGAGCAGTACTTC; CDR3 protein: CASSLGAGGAYEQYF; clone size: once; J gene: TRBJ2-7; D gene: TRBD2; V gene: TRBV5-6
CDR3 DNA: TGTGCCAGCAGCTTTAACGGGGGCACTGAAGCTTTCTTT; CDR3 protein: CASSFNGGTEAFF; clone size: NA; J gene: TRBJ1-1; D gene: NA; V gene: TRBV11-2
CDR3 DNA: TGTGCCAGCACCCCCTTGGCAGCGGGCTACAATGAGCAGTTCTTC; CDR3 protein: CASTPLAAGYNEQFF; clone size: NA; J gene: TRBJ2-1; D gene: NA; V gene: TRBV2
CDR3 DNA: TGCAGCGTTGCGGACAGGGGGCCGGAGACCCAGTACTTC; CDR3 protein: CSVADRGPETQYF; clone size: NA; J gene: TRBJ2-5; D gene: TRBD1; V gene: TRBV29-1
CDR3 DNA: TGTGCCAGCAGGGCCGGGACTAGCGGGGCCCCCTACGAGCAGTACTTC; CDR3 protein: CASRAGTSGAPYEQYF; clone size: NA; J gene: TRBJ2-7; D gene: TRBD2; V gene: TRBV7-3
CDR3 DNA: TGTGCCAGCAGTTACGGACTAGCGGGGGGGTCAGATACGCAGTATTTT; CDR3 protein: CASSYGLAGGSDTQYF; clone size: NA; J gene: TRBJ2-3; D gene: TRBD2; V gene: TRBV6-6
CDR3 DNA: TGTGCCAGCAGTCCCCAGCGGGCACCGAACACCGGGGAGCTGTTTTTT; CDR3 protein: CASSPQRAPNTGELFF; clone size: NA; J gene: TRBJ2-2; D gene: NA; V gene: TRBV28
CDR3 DNA: TGTGCCAGTAGTATAGATCGGGGACAGGGGCTTTCGGATACTGAAGCTTTCTTT; CDR3 protein: CASSIDRGQGLSDTEAFF; clone size: NA; J gene: TRBJ1-1; D gene: TRBD1; V gene: TRBV19
CDR3 DNA: TGTGCCAGCATACAGCACGGCAGCTACACTGAAGCTTTCTTT; CDR3 protein: CASIQHGSYTEAFF; clone size: NA; J gene: TRBJ1-1; D gene: NA; V gene: TRBV6-5
CDR3 DNA: TGTGCCAGCATCGATTGGGCCCTCGGGCAGTTCTTC; CDR3 protein: CASIDWALGQFF; clone size: NA; J gene: TRBJ2-1; D gene: NA; V gene: TRBV6-5
CDR3 DNA: TGTGCCAGCAGCCCCCCTGGGGGCGGCGGTCCGAACACCGGGGAGCTGTTTTTT; CDR3 protein: CASSPPGGGGPNTGELFF; clone size: NA; J gene: TRBJ2-2; D gene: NA; V gene: TRBV5-4
CDR3 DNA: TGTGCCAGCAGTGCCGTCGCAGGTAGCAATCAGCCCCAGCATTTT; CDR3 protein: CASSAVAGSNQPQHF; clone size: NA; J gene: TRBJ1-5; D gene: NA; V gene: TRBV6-5
CDR3 DNA: TGTGCCAGCAGCCCGGGGGGTTACGAGCAGTACTTC; CDR3 protein: CASSPGGYEQYF; clone size: NA; J gene: TRBJ2-7; D gene: TRBD2; V gene: TRBV7-9
CDR3 DNA: TGTGCCAGCAGCCCCGAGGGCGGGACGGACGAGCAGTACTTC; CDR3 protein: CASSPEGGTDEQYF; clone size: NA; J gene: TRBJ2-7; D gene: NA; V gene: TRBV5-4
CDR3 DNA: TGCGCCAGCAGACCCGGGACATCAGGTGGCTACACCTTC; CDR3 protein: CASRPGTSGGYTF; clone size: NA; J gene: TRBJ1-2; D gene: NA; V gene: TRBV5-1
CDR3 DNA: TGCGCCAGCAGCCAAAAACAGGGGGCGCAGTTCTTC; CDR3 protein: CASSQKQGAQFF; clone size: NA; J gene: TRBJ2-1; D gene: TRBD1; V gene: TRBV4-3
CDR3 DNA: TGTGCCAGCAGCGCGGACAGAATGAACACTGAAGCTTTCTTT; CDR3 protein: CASSADRMNTEAFF; clone size: NA; J gene: TRBJ1-1; D gene: NA; V gene: TRBV7-2
CDR3 DNA: TGTGCCAGCACCCGGACAGGGGGCACTGAAGCTTTCTTT; CDR3 protein: CASTRTGGTEAFF; clone size: once; J gene: TRBJ1-1; D gene: TRBD1; V gene: TRBV25-1
CDR3 DNA: TGTGCCAGCAGTTTATTAAACAGGGGCCCGACGGAGGCAGATACGCAGTATTTT; CDR3 protein: CASSLLNRGPTEADTQYF; clone size: NA; J gene: TRBJ2-3; D gene: TRBD1; V gene: TRBV27
CDR3 DNA: TGTGCCAGTAGTATGGGGGCGCAGGGTGCGTGG; CDR3 protein: CASSMGAQGAW; clone size: NA; J gene: TRBJ2-4; D gene: NA; V gene: TRBV19
CDR3 DNA: TGCGCCAGCAGTGCGGACAGACGGGGCACCGGGGAGCTGTTTTTT; CDR3 protein: CASSADRRGTGELFF; clone size: NA; J gene: TRBJ2-2; D gene: NA; V gene: TRBV10-2
CDR3 DNA: TGTGCCACTACGGGGGGGGGCGCAAATGAAAAACTGTTTTTT; CDR3 protein: CATTGGGANEKLFF; clone size: once; J gene: TRBJ1-4; D gene: NA; V gene: TRBV2
CDR3 DNA: TGTGCCAGCAGCCGCGGTTCTGGAGTAACGGCGGAGACCCAGTACTTC; CDR3 protein: CASSRGSGVTAETQYF; clone size: NA; J gene: TRBJ2-5; D gene: NA; V gene: TRBV28
CDR3 DNA: TGTGCCAGCAGCTTGGGGGGCCGCACAGATACGCAGTATTTT; CDR3 protein: CASSLGGRTDTQYF; clone size: NA; J gene: TRBJ2-3; D gene: NA; V gene: TRBV5-8
CDR3 DNA: TGTGCCAGTAGTGCGGCTAGCGGGGGGACCTACAATGAGCAGTTCTTC; CDR3 protein: CASSAASGGTYNEQFF; clone size: NA; J gene: TRBJ2-1; D gene: TRBD2; V gene: TRBV19
CDR3 DNA: TGTGCCAGCAGCTACGGGGGGCGGGGCACCAGGGAGCTGTTTTTT; CDR3 protein: CASSYGGRGTRELFF; clone size: NA; J gene: TRBJ2-2; D gene: NA; V gene: TRBV7-2
CDR3 DNA: TGTGCCAGCAGCTTAGATCGGGGACAGCCCTATGGCTACACCTTC; CDR3 protein: CASSLDRGQPYGYTF; clone size: NA; J gene: TRBJ1-2; D gene: TRBD1; V gene: TRBV11-2
CDR3 DNA: TGTGCCTGGACCAAGACAGGGGGCAATCAGCCCCAGCATTTT; CDR3 protein: CAWTKTGGNQPQHF; clone size: NA; J gene: TRBJ1-5; D gene: TRBD1; V gene: TRBV30
CDR3 DNA: TGTGCCATCAGGAACACAGGGAACCCTTACGAGCAGTACTTC; CDR3 protein: CAIRNTGNPYEQYF; clone size: few; J gene: TRBJ2-7; D gene: NA; V gene: TRBV10-3
CDR3 DNA: TGCGCCAGCAGCCCGGGACTAGCGGGAGAGACCCAGTACTTC; CDR3 protein: CASSPGLAGETQYF; clone size: NA; J gene: TRBJ2-5; D gene: TRBD2; V gene: TRBV4-1
CDR3 DNA: TGTGCCAGCAGCCCCCGGACCGGGGCGGGATCTGGCTACACCTTC; CDR3 protein: CASSPRTGAGSGYTF; clone size: few; J gene: TRBJ1-2; D gene: NA; V gene: TRBV5-6
CDR3 DNA: TGTGCCAGTAGTTTAGCCCGCGCACAGGGGAGAAATGGCTACACCTTC; CDR3 protein: CASSLARAQGRNGYTF; clone size: NA; J gene: TRBJ1-2; D gene: TRBD1; V gene: TRBV19
CDR3 DNA: TGTGCCAGCAGGGGACTTAGCTCCTACAATGAGCAGTTCTTC; CDR3 protein: CASRGLSSYNEQFF; clone size: NA; J gene: TRBJ2-1; D gene: NA; V gene: TRBV27
CDR3 DNA: TGTGCCAGCATTGGGCAGGCCCTTTCCTATGGCTACACCTTC; CDR3 protein: CASIGQALSYGYTF; clone size: NA; J gene: TRBJ1-2; D gene: NA; V gene: TRBV28